The 23 T cell receptor beta chains listed next were all sequenced from one sample in a study of T cells in localized non-small cell lung cancer. The data were produced by immunoSEQ multiplex PCR, yet TCRdb's version contains in-frame clones alone and is incomplete. The sample has over 55,000 clones; 90% are singletons. Sequencing used peripheral blood, obtained before any cancer treatment. The receptors originated from a woman aged 35-70 years with stage I lung adenocarcinoma.

The V and J genes are TRBV12-5 and TRBJ1-1; D is unclear. The V gene's germline CDR1 is LGHNT and CDR2 FRNRAP. The CDR3 covers 11 residues. V was clipped by 3 bases and J by 11 bases, with 10 bases between them. The CDR3 DNA is TGTGCTAGTGGTTTTATGTCCGGGGCTTTCTTT. It is translated as CASGFMSGAFF.

CDR3 bases: TGTGCCAGCTCACCACGGGAATACGGCACTGAAGCTTTCTTT. Encoded protein: CASSPREYGTEAFF. The J gene is TRBJ1-1, the V gene TRBV18, with D unresolved. Germline V CDR1 and CDR2: KGHSH, LQKENI. Trimming stripped 1 base from V and 4 bases from J, with 10 bases between. The CDR3 contains 14 residues. Full variable domain (rest looked up from reference TRBV18 and TRBJ1-1): NAGVMQNPRHLVRRRGQEARLRCSPMKGHSHVYWYRQLPEEGLKFMVYLQKENIIDESGMPKERFSAEFPKEGPSILRIQQVVRGDSAAYFCASSPREYGTEAFFGQGTRLTVV.

This clone appeared once. The DNA for the CDR3 is TGTGCCAGCAGCCACAACGCTGACAGGGGGAATGGCTACACCTTC. Its protein product is CASSHNADRGNGYTF. V is TRBV5-5 and J is TRBJ1-2, with 9 bases lining up with TRBD1. Germline V gene sequence: CDR1 SGHKS, CDR2 YYEKEE (reference sequence). The CDR3 runs 15 residues. J gave up 6 bases and V 4 bases, and 10 bases lay outside the gene matches. The entire variable domain, with the rest obtained from reference TRBV5-5 and TRBJ1-2, is as follows: DAGVTQSPTHLIKTRGQQVTLRCSPISGHKSVSWYQQVLGQGPQFIFQYYEKEERGRGNFPDRFSARQFPNYSSELNVNALLLGDSALYLCASSHNADRGNGYTFGSGTRLTVV.

This rearrangement joins TRBV19 to TRBJ1-5; 7 bases are a match to TRBD1. Germline V gene data show CDR1 as LNHDA and CDR2 as SQIVND (reference sequence). The CDR3 consists of 13 residues. V gave up 7 bases and J gave up 6 bases; unmatched junction bases: 6. This CDR3 is CASNPQGVQPQHF. DNA for the CDR3: TGTGCCAGTAACCCGCAGGGGGTTCAGCCCCAGCATTTT.

This chain connects TRBV7-2 to TRBJ2-7; TRBD1 agrees at 9 bases. The CDR3 has 14 amino acids. From germline, CDR1 is SGHTA and CDR2 FQGNSA. V was clipped by 3 bases and J by 4 bases; unmatched bases: 4. CDR3 region: CASSLTGGMYEQYF. In DNA form, the CDR3 reads TGTGCCAGCAGCTTGACAGGGGGAATGTACGAGCAGTACTTC.

This chain links TRBV19 with TRBJ2-7; no definite D call. The CDR3 covers 14 residues. Germline CDR1 and CDR2: LNHDA and SQIVND (reference sequence). V was trimmed by 4 bases and J by 2 bases, leaving 12 bases between them. The CDR3 here is CASSTDLNTYEQYF. CDR3 nucleotide sequence: TGTGCCAGTAGTACGGACCTGAATACCTACGAGCAGTACTTC.

The chain employs TRBV30 and TRBJ2-1; TRBD2 agrees at 12 bases. CDR3 size: 15 residues. Per the germline V gene, CDR1 is GTSNPN and CDR2 is SVGIG (reference sequence). Trimming took 3 bases from V and 6 from J; bases not matched to a gene: 6. CDR3 DNA: TGTGCCTGGAGCCCCGGACTAGCGGGACTCAATGAGCAGTTCTTC. Residues: CAWSPGLAGLNEQFF.

This rearrangement joins TRBV6-6 to TRBJ1-1, with D unresolved. The germline CDR1 and CDR2 sequences are MNHNY and SVGAGI (reference sequence). The CDR3 spans 14 residues. V dropped 7 bases and J dropped 2 bases, with 14 bases sitting between them. The CDR3 protein is CASKIGKYNTEAFF. The CDR3, as DNA: TGTGCCAGCAAGATAGGGAAGTATAACACTGAAGCTTTCTTT.

The genes are TRBV1 and TRBJ1-1. TRBV1 is reported as a pseudogene. The CDR3 extends over 10 amino acids. The CDR3 here is CTSSQEMAFF. DNA for the CDR3: TGCACCAGCAGCCAAGAAATGGCTTTCTTT.

The gene calls are TRBV27 and TRBJ1-1; possible D gene TRBD1, 5 bases. Germline CDR1 reads MNHEY; CDR2 reads SMNVEV (reference sequence). There are 12 residues in the CDR3. V lost 5 bases, J lost 4 bases, and 8 bases lay in between. The CDR3 DNA follows: TGTGCCAGCAGTGACAGTTCCACTGAAGCTTTCTTT. Translating gives CASSDSSTEAFF.

This chain links TRBV7-2 with TRBJ2-1; D tentatively fits TRBD1 or TRBD2 (6 bases each). Germline CDR1 SGHTA, CDR2 FQGNSA. Trimming took 5 bases from V and 3 from J, leaving 11 bases between them. This CDR3 has 14 amino acids. This CDR3 reads CASSRGGGYNEQFF. In DNA form, the CDR3 reads TGTGCCAGCAGCCGAGGAGGGGGCTACAATGAGCAGTTCTTC.

The chain employs TRBV9 and TRBJ1-2, with 7 bases fitting TRBD1. Germline V gene sequence: CDR1 SGDLS, CDR2 YYNGEE. Trimming took 3 bases from V and 5 from J; bases not matched to a gene: 4. This CDR3 is built from 13 residues. CDR3 bases: TGTGCCAGCAGCGACAGGGGTAAATATGGCTACACCTTC. Its protein is CASSDRGKYGYTF. The full variable domain, its missing parts supplied by reference TRBV9 and TRBJ1-2, is DSGVTQTPKHLITATGQRVTLRCSPRSGDLSVYWYQQSLDQGLQFLIQYYNGEERAKGNILERFSAQQFPDLHSELNLSSLELGDSALYFCASSDRGKYGYTFGSGTRLTVV.

V is TRBV7-9 and J is TRBJ1-1, with TRBD1 matching 7 bases. CDR1 and CDR2 from the germline V gene are SEHNR and FQNEAQ (reference sequence). The CDR3 covers 15 residues. After removal of 3 bases from V and 1 base from J, the junction contained 5 bases not matched to a gene. The CDR3 protein is CASSFPGGSNTEAFF. CDR3 DNA: TGTGCCAGCAGCTTCCCAGGGGGATCGAACACTGAAGCTTTCTTT.

This sequence joins TRBV7-2 and TRBJ2-7; D unclear. Trimming took 6 bases from V and 2 from J, leaving 17 bases between them. Germline values: CDR1 SGHTA, CDR2 FQGNSA. There are 15 residues in the CDR3. CDR3 region: CASRLTDSSTYEQYF. CDR3 DNA sequence: TGTGCCAGCAGACTAACTGACTCTTCCACCTACGAGCAGTACTTC.

With respect to this clone: The junction and the germline gene differ at one end; a read error may be behind it. This chain links TRBV28 with TRBJ1-2; the match to TRBD1 covers 7 bases. Germline CDR1 reads MDHEN; CDR2 reads SYDVKM. This CDR3 is built from 16 residues. The CDR3 DNA sequence: TGTGCCAGCAGTTTATCGAGCCTTGGGACAGCCTCACGGGCTTCCTTC. Its translation: CASSLSSLGTASRASF.

A single count supports this clone. This chain uses TRBV4-2 with TRBJ2-3, with TRBD2 matching over 13 bases. The germline V gene has CDR1 LGHNA and CDR2 YNFKEQ. The CDR3 has 18 residues. V was clipped by 4 bases and J by 6 bases; unmatched bases: 13. Here the CDR3 reads CASSPRPRLAGGYDTQYF. DNA for the CDR3: TGTGCCAGCAGCCCCCGGCCCCGACTAGCGGGGGGATATGATACGCAGTATTTT.

The gene calls are TRBV18 and TRBJ1-1; D possibly corresponds to TRBD1 (5 bases). CDR3 length equals 15 residues. The germline V gene has CDR1 KGHSH and CDR2 LQKENI. V shed 4 bases and J shed 0 bases, with 12 bases lying between them. The CDR3 region has the DNA TGTGCCAGCTCACGTCAGGGTGGCATGAACACTGAAGCTTTCTTT. It translates to CASSRQGGMNTEAFF.

V and J are TRBV15 and TRBJ2-1, with D unclear. The V end lost 1 base, the J end lost 7 bases, and 2 bases lay between the germline ends. This CDR3 is built from 11 residues. Germline-derived CDR1 and CDR2 are LNHNV and YYDKDF (reference sequence). The CDR3 DNA is TGTGCCACCAGCAGAGGTAATGAGCAGTTCTTC. This encodes CATSRGNEQFF.

The V and J genes are TRBV5-1 and TRBJ2-7; no reliable D call. With 0 bases removed from V and 0 bases from J, the gap between germline ends came to 7 bases. This CDR3 comprises 14 residues. CDR1 is SGHRS and CDR2 is YFSETQ in the germline V gene. CDR3 sequence reads: CASSLALSSYEQYF. The CDR3 DNA sequence: TGCGCCAGCAGCTTGGCGTTAAGCTCCTACGAGCAGTACTTC.

This clone was seen a single time. The chain recombines TRBV5-6 with TRBJ1-4, with TRBD1 as a possible D gene (6 bases). V lost 3 bases to trimming and J lost 4 bases, with 13 bases between them. This CDR3 has 15 amino acids. In germline, CDR1 is SGHDT, CDR2 YYEEEE. Written as DNA, the CDR3 is TGTGCCAGCAGCTCCCCCCAGGGGTTTAATGAAAAACTGTTTTTT. Its protein is CASSSPQGFNEKLFF. Filled out from reference TRBV5-6 and TRBJ1-4, the complete variable domain reads DAGVTQSPTHLIKTRGQQVTLRCSPKSGHDTVSWYQQALGQGPQFIFQYYEEEERQRGNFPDRFSGHQFPNYSSELNVNALLLGDSALYLCASSSPQGFNEKLFFGSGTQLSVL.

V and J are TRBV6-1 and TRBJ2-1; the D gene is possibly TRBD2 (5 bases). The CDR3 length is 14 residues. Between the trimmed V and J ends, which lost 2 bases and 8 bases, there was a span of 13 bases. Germline values: CDR1 MNHNS, CDR2 SASEGT. The CDR3 region is CASSERPGSDEQFF. CDR3 bases: TGTGCCAGCAGTGAAAGACCGGGAAGCGATGAGCAGTTCTTC.

The genes are TRBV9 and TRBJ2-7, with a weak D call TRBD2 (6 bases). The germline V and J ends were trimmed by 2 bases and 1 base, with 13 bases remaining between them. The V gene's germline CDR1 is SGDLS and CDR2 YYNGEE. There are 15 residues in the CDR3. The CDR3: CASSVGDSRSYEQYF. The CDR3 coding sequence is TGTGCCAGCAGCGTTGGGGACTCTAGATCCTACGAGCAGTACTTC.

Only a few counts were recorded for this clone. The CDR3 nucleotides read TGTGCTAGTGGTCCCATGGGGGGTGAGCAGTTCTTC. It specifies CASGPMGGEQFF. This sequence joins TRBV12-5 and TRBJ2-1, with D perhaps TRBD2 (6 bases). The CDR3 spans 12 residues. Germline CDR1 and CDR2: LGHNT and FRNRAP. V lost 5 bases and J 9 bases, leaving 11 bases between the germline ends.